The present TCR beta chain was sequenced within a study of identifying expanded T cells in peripheral blood. Here immunoSEQ multiplex PCR was the method, and the copy in TCRdb shows in-frame clones only, minus some. Of over 80,000 clones in the sample, approximately 83% were seen once. Germline V gene data show CDR1 as DFQATT and CDR2 as SNEGSKA (reference sequence). The CDR3 contains 11 residues. Trimming removed 8 bases at V and 8 bases at J, with 15 bases between. The chain joins TRBV20-1 to TRBJ1-2; D unclear. This receptor was identified in a person between 18 and 69 years old in good health. Sequencing used blood. DNA of the CDR3: TGCAGTTGTCAATTGCCGGGAGGCTACACCTTC. This sequence encodes CSCQLPGGYTF.